These T cell receptor beta chains were read from a single sample in a study of T cells in Graves' hyperthyroidism and ophthalmopathy. TCRdb re-analysed the multiplex PCR reads in MiXCR, keeping a single row per CDR3 protein. The sample includes about 270,000 distinct CDR3 sequences, roughly 20% of them seen just once. The sample was blood. All receptors come from a young man with Graves' ophthalmopathy. Each CDR3 is given with its conserved first and last residue. A D gene is named only where the DNA matches it firmly. Size values are once, few and many counts, or a class for expanded clones, and some rows have none.

clone_size d_call cdr3_length j_call v_call cdr3_aa cdr3_nt
NA TRBD1 15 TRBJ2-5 TRBV25-1 CASSAPGQGRETQYF TGTGCCAGCAGTGCACCGGGACAGGGAAGGGAGACCCAGTACTTC
many TRBD2 18 TRBJ2-5 TRBV11-2 CASSLGTSAYRFGETQYF TGTGCCAGCAGCTTAGGGACTAGCGCTTACCGGTTCGGAGAGACCCAGTACTTC
few NA 13 TRBJ2-1 TRBV7-3 CASSSGAQNEQFF TGTGCCAGCAGCTCTGGTGCTCAGAATGAGCAGTTCTTC
NA NA 14 TRBJ1-6 TRBV28 CASSLGGGKPPLHF TGTGCCAGCAGTTTGGGAGGGGGGAAGCCACCCCTCCACTTT
many NA 15 TRBJ1-5 TRBV6-1 CASREQGGENQPQHF TGTGCCAGCAGGGAACAGGGTGGGGAGAATCAGCCCCAGCATTTT
NA TRBD2 14 TRBJ2-3 TRBV12-3/TRBV12-4 CASSRQRGTDTQYF TGTGCCAGCAGCCGACAGCGGGGGACAGATACGCAGTATTTT
NA TRBD1 13 TRBJ2-1 TRBV27 CATARTGNNEQFF TGTGCCACTGCAAGGACAGGGAACAATGAGCAGTTCTTC
few TRBD1 17 TRBJ2-1 TRBV12-3/TRBV12-4 CASRSERWDRDNYEQFF TGTGCCAGCCGCTCAGAGAGGTGGGACAGGGATAACTATGAGCAGTTCTTC
few NA 14 TRBJ2-7 TRBV7-8 CASSLEGGQDEQYF TGTGCCAGCAGCTTAGAGGGGGGTCAGGACGAGCAGTACTTC
NA NA 18 TRBJ2-2 TRBV25-1 CASSEFHRTDRNTGELFF TGTGCCAGCAGTGAATTTCACAGAACCGACCGGAACACCGGGGAGCTGTTTTTT
NA TRBD1 16 TRBJ1-2 TRBV6-2/TRBV6-3 CASSYTGQEINYGYTF TGTGCCAGCAGTTATACGGGACAGGAGATTAACTATGGCTACACCTTC
few TRBD1 15 TRBJ1-6 TRBV3-1 CASSHSQGAVSPLHF TGTGCCAGCAGTCACTCACAGGGGGCGGTTTCACCCCTCCACTTT
many NA 12 TRBJ2-1 TRBV30 CAWRADDNEQFF TGTGCCTGGAGAGCGGACGACAATGAGCAGTTCTTC
NA NA 15 TRBJ1-1 TRBV29-1 CSVVGGGHFNTEAFF TGCAGCGTGGTAGGGGGGGGCCATTTTAACACTGAAGCTTTCTTT
many NA 14 TRBJ2-2 TRBV6-5 CASSYGQDTGELFF TGTGCCAGCAGTTACGGGCAGGACACCGGGGAGCTGTTTTTT
many NA 15 TRBJ1-1 TRBV30 CAWSVRGDMNTEAFF TGTGCCTGGAGTGTACGCGGGGACATGAACACTGAAGCTTTCTTT
NA TRBD2 14 TRBJ2-1 TRBV12-3/TRBV12-4 CASTFSGTRAEQFF TGTGCCAGCACCTTCTCCGGGACTAGGGCCGAGCAGTTCTTC
few NA 14 TRBJ2-7 TRBV10-3 CAISERGGGSEQYF TGTGCCATCAGTGAGAGGGGCGGGGGCTCCGAGCAGTACTTC
few TRBD2 15 TRBJ2-1 TRBV13 CASSLTLAGGGEQFF TGTGCCAGCAGCTTAACACTAGCGGGAGGGGGTGAGCAGTTCTTC
NA NA 12 TRBJ1-6 TRBV7-9 CASSLDSSPLHF TGTGCCAGCAGCTTAGACAGTTCACCCCTCCACTTT
few TRBD2 18 TRBJ2-1 TRBV28 CASSFGPPTSGYSNEQFF TGTGCCAGCAGTTTTGGCCCCCCGACTAGCGGTTATTCCAATGAGCAGTTCTTC
few TRBD2 15 TRBJ2-7 TRBV10-3 CAIRRLAGEGYEQYF TGTGCCATCAGGAGACTAGCGGGAGAGGGGTACGAGCAGTACTTC
many TRBD2 15 TRBJ2-2 TRBV3-1 CASSRREAHTGELFF TGTGCCAGCAGCCGGCGGGAGGCCCATACCGGGGAGCTGTTTTTT
many TRBD2 16 TRBJ2-1 TRBV11-2 CASSKIAGGSYNEQFF TGTGCCAGCAGTAAAATAGCGGGGGGCTCCTACAATGAGCAGTTCTTC
few NA 13 TRBJ2-3 TRBV7-2 CASSVGRKYTQYF TGTGCCAGCAGCGTCGGACGGAAATATACGCAGTATTTT
NA NA 13 TRBJ2-1 TRBV19 CASSTDGYNEQFF TGTGCCAGTAGTACCGACGGGTACAATGAGCAGTTCTTC
few TRBD2 16 TRBJ2-7 TRBV12-5 CASGFLAGGIPHEQYF TGTGCTAGTGGTTTTCTAGCGGGAGGGATTCCCCACGAGCAGTACTTC
NA NA 12 TRBJ1-6 TRBV24-1 CATVTYNSPLHF TGTGCCACGGTGACCTATAATTCACCCCTCCACTTT
NA TRBD1 14 TRBJ1-6 TRBV11-2 CASSRDSNNSPLHF TGTGCCAGCAGCCGGGACAGCAATAATTCACCCCTCCACTTT
many NA 15 TRBJ1-1 TRBV7-8 CASSLLRPKATEAFF TGTGCCAGCAGCTTATTGAGACCCAAGGCCACTGAAGCTTTCTTT
NA TRBD2 18 TRBJ2-1 TRBV7-8 CASSLGGTSGSSYNEQFF TGTGCCAGCAGCTTAGGGGGGACTAGCGGGAGCTCCTACAATGAGCAGTTCTTC
NA NA 17 TRBJ2-7 TRBV3-1 CASSQDWGPRRGDEQYF TGTGCCAGCAGCCAGGATTGGGGGCCGCGGAGGGGTGACGAGCAGTACTTC
NA NA 15 TRBJ2-5 TRBV2 CASSAQDLPQETQYF TGTGCCAGCAGTGCCCAGGACTTACCTCAAGAGACCCAGTACTTC
NA NA 14 TRBJ2-5 TRBV4-1 CASSHPLLGETQYF TGCGCCAGCAGCCATCCCCTTCTGGGGGAGACCCAGTACTTC
NA NA 13 TRBJ2-2 TRBV6-1 CASSPTRGGELFF TGTGCCAGCAGTCCAACTAGAGGCGGGGAGCTGTTTTTT
NA TRBD1 16 TRBJ1-6 TRBV5-1 CASSPGTGGRNSPLHF TGCGCCAGCAGCCCCGGGACAGGGGGTCGTAATTCACCCCTCCACTTT
NA NA 16 TRBJ1-5 TRBV27 CASSATGSRSNQPQHF TGTGCCAGCAGTGCAACAGGTAGCCGAAGCAATCAGCCCCAGCATTTT
NA NA 15 TRBJ2-1 TRBV27 CASSPPSDSYNEQFF TGTGCCAGCAGTCCCCCATCGGACAGCTACAATGAGCAGTTCTTC
NA NA 11 TRBJ1-2 TRBV29-1 CSVVGSYGYTF TGCAGCGTTGTGGGTAGCTATGGCTACACCTTC
NA NA 16 TRBJ2-1 TRBV11-1 CASSLVAGTLDNEKFF TGTGCCAGCAGCTTAGTGGCCGGGACCCTGGACAATGAGAAGTTCTTC
NA TRBD1 15 TRBJ1-2 TRBV27 CASSRDRVSLDGYTF TGTGCCAGCAGCCGGGACAGGGTCTCCCTAGACGGCTACACCTTC
NA NA 15 TRBJ2-7 TRBV7-3 CASSLVTAYRNEQYF TGTGCCAGCAGCTTAGTGACCGCTTACAGGAACGAGCAGTACTTC
few NA 13 TRBJ1-4 TRBV13 CASSLGRREKLFF TGTGCCAGCAGCTTAGGTCGTCGGGAAAAACTGTTTTTT
few NA 14 TRBJ2-1 TRBV4-2 CASSQEGVLNEQFF TGTGCCAGCAGCCAAGAGGGGGTACTTAATGAGCAGTTCTTC
few TRBD1 16 TRBJ2-3 TRBV7-6 CASSSLGGRGTDTQYF TGTGCCAGCAGTTCGCTGGGCGGCAGGGGGACAGATACGCAGTATTTT
few NA 12 TRBJ2-1 TRBV3-1 CASSHAYNEQFF TGTGCCAGCAGCCATGCATACAATGAGCAGTTCTTC